The 9 T cell receptor beta chains given below trace back to one sample, sequenced in a study of control samples from healthy donors and cancer patients. Assay used: immunoSEQ multiplex PCR; TCRdb lists only in-frame clones, some missing. The profile covers over 100,000 clones, with 88% appearing a single time and roughly 3.3% taken by the ten largest. Sequenced: blood. Receptor source: a man aged 35-49 years in good health.

This clone has a single count. The V gene is TRBV7-9, the J gene TRBJ2-3; tentatively, D is TRBD2 (6 bases). Per germline, CDR1 SEHNR and CDR2 FQNEAQ (reference sequence). Trimming pared 5 bases from V and 1 base from J, leaving 13 bases between. The CDR3 is made up of 15 amino acids. The CDR3 DNA reads TGTGCCAGCAGCCTTTCCGGGAGCCGCACAGATACGCAGTATTTT. Translated: CASSLSGSRTDTQYF. Together with reference TRBV7-9 and TRBJ2-3, the CDR3 gives the full variable domain: DTGVSQNPRHKITKRGQNVTFRCDPISEHNRLYWYRQTLGQGPEFLTYFQNEAQLEKSRLLSDRFSAERPKGSFSTLEIQRTEQGDSAMYLCASSLSGSRTDTQYFGPGTRLTVL.

V is TRBV7-8 and J is TRBJ2-3, with D perhaps assigned TRBD1 or TRBD2 (5 bases each). V lost 0 bases to trimming and J lost 6 bases, with 10 bases between them. Germline CDR1 reads SGHVS; CDR2 reads FQNEAQ. This CDR3 region has 14 residues. CDR3 region: CASSLAVGGDTQYF. The CDR3, as DNA: TGTGCCAGCAGCTTAGCAGTTGGGGGTGATACGCAGTATTTT.

J is TRBJ2-1 and V is TRBV24-1; TRBD1 matches at 8 bases. The CDR3 totals 17 residues. The V and J ends lost 3 bases and 0 bases, in that order; junction bases with no gene match: 6. Germline CDR1 and CDR2: KGHDR and SFDVKD. The CDR3 DNA sequence: TGTGCCACCAGTGATAGAGGACAGGGAAGCTCCTACAATGAGCAGTTCTTC. Protein product: CATSDRGQGSSYNEQFF.

The chain is built from TRBV7-9 and TRBJ2-3; D not resolved. There are 12 residues in the CDR3. V was cut by 6 bases and J by 4 bases, with 8 bases left in between. CDR1 and CDR2 from the germline V gene are SEHNR and FQNEAQ (reference sequence). As DNA, the CDR3 is TGTGCCAGCAGGACCATCTCAGATACGCAGTATTTT. It specifies CASRTISDTQYF.

The V and J genes are TRBV7-9 and TRBJ1-3; 7 nucleotides align to TRBD1. Per the germline V gene, CDR1 is SEHNR and CDR2 is FQNEAQ (reference sequence). V was pared by 5 bases and J by 0 bases, with 7 bases of the junction left unmatched. This CDR3 comprises 16 residues. Here the CDR3 reads CASSARQGLSGNTIYF. The CDR3 DNA reads as TGTGCCAGCAGCGCAAGACAGGGCCTCTCTGGAAACACCATATATTTT. The variable domain in full, completed from reference TRBV7-9 and TRBJ1-3, reads DTGVSQNPRHKITKRGQNVTFRCDPISEHNRLYWYRQTLGQGPEFLTYFQNEAQLEKSRLLSDRFSAERPKGSFSTLEIQRTEQGDSAMYLCASSARQGLSGNTIYFGEGSWLTVV.

V usage is TRBV13 and J usage is TRBJ1-6; 8 nucleotides line up with TRBD1. This CDR3 has 16 residues. The V gene's germline CDR1 is PRHDT and CDR2 FYEKMQ (reference sequence). Trimming removed 4 bases from V and 0 bases from J; junction bases left unmatched: 2. This CDR3 is CASSSGGSSYNSPLHF. The CDR3 DNA sequence: TGTGCCAGCAGCTCAGGGGGCAGCTCCTATAATTCACCCCTCCACTTT.

The chain joins TRBV4-2 to TRBJ2-7; 13 bases match TRBD2. Germline V CDR1 and CDR2: LGHNA, YNFKEQ. The CDR3 loop spans 16 amino acids. V shed 3 bases, J shed 4 bases, and the junction held 6 bases outside the gene matches. DNA of the CDR3: TGTGCCAGCAGCCAGGCACTAGCGGGGGGGCCTTACGAGCAGTACTTC. This codes for CASSQALAGGPYEQYF.

This clone occurred a few times. The chain joins TRBV19 to TRBJ1-2, with D uncertain. The CDR3 is 13 amino acids. Trimming took off 1 base at V and 7 bases at J, with 10 bases between the two ends. In germline, CDR1 is LNHDA, CDR2 SQIVND (reference sequence). The CDR3 coding sequence is TGTGCCAGTAGTATAGTGAGGACGGCTGGCTACACCTTC. Its translation: CASSIVRTAGYTF.

The genes are TRBV3-1 (or the pseudogene TRBV3-2) and TRBJ2-7; TRBD2 might be the D (6 bases). Germline-derived CDR1 and CDR2 are LGHDT and YNNKEL (reference sequence). This CDR3 spans 16 amino acids. V lost 3 bases to trimming and J lost 0 bases, with 15 bases between them. The CDR3 DNA reads TGTGCCAGCAGCCAGACCTCCGGGGGATTCTCCTACGAGCAGTACTTC. This sequence encodes CASSQTSGGFSYEQYF.